The following is a T cell receptor beta chain sequence with its context. Its antigen is unknown. The record originates from a study of shared clonotypes between healthy human individuals. Study details: Three CD4 naive, three CD4 memory, two CD8 naive and one CD8 memory plate were used per donor.

Study results and limitations: Clonotypes shared by all four donors outscored non-shared clonotypes in generation probability. Tissue TCR repertoires likely differ from these blood-only repertoires.

TCRdb's copy holds only in-frame clones and misses some; the assay was immunoSEQ multiplex PCR. The data contain 700,000 or so clones, 72% of them singletons. V shed 2 bases and J 10 bases; nucleotides not matched to a gene: 3. The CDR3 runs 12 residues. Germline lookup yields CDR1 MGHDK and CDR2 SYGVNS. The gene calls are TRBV25-1 and TRBJ1-1; TRBD1 agrees at 8 bases. Sequencing was performed on memory CD4+ T cells sorted from blood. As for subset: CD45RA-negative fraction. This TCR was sampled from a woman aged 25 to 45 in good health. CDR3 nucleotide sequence: TGTGCCAGCAGTGAACCGACAGGGGCAGCTTTCTTT. Amino acid sequence: CASSEPTGAAFF.